These T cell receptor beta chains were read from a single sample in a study of T cells in Graves' hyperthyroidism and ophthalmopathy. TCRdb itself ran the multiplex PCR reads through MiXCR, one entry per CDR3 protein. The sample holds fewer than 750,000 distinct CDR3 sequences, 14% to 15% seen once. The sample was blood. The receptors were gathered from a woman aged 40 to 50 with Graves' ophthalmopathy. Both conserved end residues are part of each CDR3. D genes are given only for firm matches. Some rows mark clone size as missing; the rest say once, few, many or name a class of expanded clone.

-,TRBV30,few,TRBJ2-5,CARRKETQYF,TGTGCCCGGAGAAAAGAGACCCAGTACTTC
TRBD2,TRBV25-1,many,TRBJ2-2,CASSAGREGNTGELFF,TGTGCCAGCAGTGCGGGACGGGAGGGGAACACCGGGGAGCTGTTTTTT
-,TRBV3-1,-,TRBJ1-3,CASSQAGASGNTIYF,TGTGCCAGCAGCCAAGCTGGCGCCTCTGGAAACACCATATATTTT
-,TRBV29-1,few,TRBJ2-2,CSVGGEDTGELFF,TGCAGCGTTGGGGGGGAAGACACCGGGGAGCTGTTTTTT
TRBD1,TRBV19,many,TRBJ2-7,CASSLKDRGWEQYF,TGTGCCAGTAGTTTGAAGGACAGGGGATGGGAGCAGTACTTC
-,TRBV3-1,-,TRBJ2-5,CASSQGPGTETQYF,TGTGCCAGCAGCCAAGGGCCAGGGACCGAGACCCAGTACTTC
-,TRBV20-1,many,TRBJ1-3,CSAEQEAGNTIYF,TGCAGTGCGGAACAAGAGGCCGGAAACACCATATATTTT
TRBD2,TRBV2,many,TRBJ2-2,CASSVTSGRALNTGELFF,TGTGCCAGCAGTGTAACTAGCGGGAGGGCCTTGAACACCGGGGAGCTGTTTTTT
-,TRBV4-1,many,TRBJ1-1,CASSQDTGNTEAFF,TGCGCCAGCAGCCAAGATACCGGGAACACTGAAGCTTTCTTT
TRBD1,TRBV30,many,TRBJ1-1,CAWSVSGGFTEAFF,TGTGCCTGGAGTGTATCAGGGGGCTTCACTGAAGCTTTCTTT
TRBD2,TRBV12-3/TRBV12-4,few,TRBJ2-3,CASRPLAGRDTQYF,TGTGCCAGCAGACCTCTAGCGGGAAGAGATACGCAGTATTTT
-,TRBV5-1,many,TRBJ1-3,CASSLGTRGNTIYF,TGCGCCAGCAGCTTGGGCACGCGCGGAAACACCATATATTTT
TRBD1,TRBV5-6,many,TRBJ2-2,CASRGQGAGTGELFF,TGTGCCAGCAGGGGACAGGGGGCTGGAACCGGGGAGCTGTTTTTT
TRBD1,TRBV7-2,many,TRBJ2-7,CASSPDREGVQYF,TGTGCCAGCAGCCCGGACAGGGAAGGAGTGCAGTACTTC
-,TRBV28,few,TRBJ2-6,CASSTSGAPGANVLTF,TGTGCCAGCAGCACCTCAGGGGCGCCTGGGGCCAACGTCCTGACTTTC
TRBD1,TRBV19,many,TRBJ1-5,CASSIGRQGDQPQHF,TGTGCCAGTAGTATTGGAAGACAGGGTGATCAGCCCCAGCATTTT
TRBD2,TRBV7-2,many,TRBJ2-7,CASSPDSLAGAREQYF,TGTGCCAGCAGCCCAGACTCTTTAGCGGGAGCCCGCGAGCAGTACTTC
-,TRBV13,many,TRBJ2-7,CASSPPRSGSYEQYF,TGTGCCAGCAGCCCCCCCCGTAGCGGTTCCTACGAGCAGTACTTC
-,TRBV5-1,-,TRBJ1-1,CASSLALFMNTEAFF,TGCGCCAGCAGCTTGGCTCTTTTCATGAACACTGAAGCTTTCTTT
TRBD2,TRBV3-1,few,TRBJ2-7,CASSPFSSGSTYEQYF,TGTGCCAGCTCGCCATTCTCTAGCGGGTCCACCTACGAGCAGTACTTC
-,TRBV6-5,many,TRBJ1-1,CASSYGTPNTEAFF,TGTGCCAGCAGTTATGGGACACCGAACACTGAAGCTTTCTTT
TRBD2,TRBV29-1,-,TRBJ2-5,CSVTSGQETQYF,TGCAGCGTTACTAGCGGTCAAGAGACCCAGTACTTC
-,TRBV12-3/TRBV12-4,many,TRBJ2-4,CASSLPGGVQYF,TGTGCCAGCAGTTTACCAGGAGGAGTGCAGTACTTC
-,TRBV10-3,many,TRBJ1-1,CAISEPGLNTEAFF,TGTGCCATCAGTGAACCGGGGCTGAACACTGAAGCTTTCTTT
TRBD1,TRBV20-1,-,TRBJ1-1,CSAVDRASTEAFF,TGCAGTGCGGTTGACAGGGCATCCACTGAAGCTTTCTTT
-,TRBV6-5,many,TRBJ1-2,CASSSGLYNYGYTF,TGTGCCAGCAGTTCCGGACTATATAACTATGGCTACACCTTC
-,TRBV4-3,-,TRBJ2-7,CASSQEITTSYEQYF,TGCGCCAGCAGCCAAGAAATCACTACCTCCTACGAGCAGTACTTC
TRBD1,TRBV28,many,TRBJ2-7,CASSPDRDGYEQYF,TGTGCCAGCAGTCCGGACAGGGATGGATACGAGCAGTACTTC
TRBD1,TRBV27,-,TRBJ2-2,CASSPITGVNTGELFF,TGTGCCAGCAGTCCTATAACAGGGGTGAACACCGGGGAGCTGTTTTTT
TRBD2,TRBV7-3,many,TRBJ2-2,CASSLIAPSPSGEYTGELFF,TGTGCCAGCAGCTTAATCGCCCCCTCTCCTAGCGGGGAGTACACCGGGGAGCTGTTTTTT
TRBD2,TRBV5-1,-,TRBJ2-7,CASRELRLAGGDEQYF,TGCGCCAGCAGGGAATTACGACTAGCGGGAGGGGACGAGCAGTACTTC
TRBD1,TRBV2,many,TRBJ1-2,CARSYGRQGGGYTF,TGTGCCAGATCTTACGGCCGACAGGGAGGTGGCTACACCTTC
-,TRBV10-3,many,TRBJ1-2,CAISESTADGGYTF,TGTGCCATCAGTGAGTCGACGGCCGACGGGGGCTACACCTTC
TRBD1,TRBV7-9,few,TRBJ1-1,CASSAAGQGATEAFF,TGTGCCAGCAGCGCCGCCGGACAGGGGGCCACTGAAGCTTTCTTT
-,TRBV11-2,-,TRBJ1-1,CASSLGPGLIGLNTEAFF,TGTGCCAGCAGCTTAGGCCCGGGGCTAATTGGACTGAACACTGAAGCTTTCTTT
-,TRBV6-5,many,TRBJ1-1,CASSYSNQGPTAFF,TGTGCCAGCAGTTACTCGAATCAGGGGCCGACAGCTTTCTTT